This T cell receptor beta chain appears in the sequencing data of a study of technical replicates of blood from a few donors. The CDR3 length is 12 residues. V lost 3 bases to trimming and J lost 2 bases, with 5 bases between them. CDR1 and CDR2 from the germline V gene are SGHVS and FQNEAQ. Method: immunoSEQ multiplex PCR; TCRdb's copy keeps in-frame clones and lacks some. The table records tens of thousands of clones, more than 75% of them present only once. This clone was counted a single time. The rearrangement uses TRBV7-8 and TRBJ2-7; D is undetermined. Material for sequencing was PBMCs. This TCR derives from a human donor in good health. Some clones in this sample may be carry-over from other donors' samples. This chain's CDR3 is CASSFLTYEQYF. The CDR3 nucleotides are TGTGCCAGCAGCTTCCTAACCTACGAGCAGTACTTC.